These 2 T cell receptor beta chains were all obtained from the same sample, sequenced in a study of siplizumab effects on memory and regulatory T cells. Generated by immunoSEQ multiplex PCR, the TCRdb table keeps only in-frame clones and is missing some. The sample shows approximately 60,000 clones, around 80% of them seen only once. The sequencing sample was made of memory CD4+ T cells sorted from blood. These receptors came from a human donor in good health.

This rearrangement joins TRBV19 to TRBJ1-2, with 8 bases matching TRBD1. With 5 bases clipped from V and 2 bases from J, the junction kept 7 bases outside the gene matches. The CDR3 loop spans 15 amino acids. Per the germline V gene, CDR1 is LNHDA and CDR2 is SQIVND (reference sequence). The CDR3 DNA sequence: TGTGCCAGTAGTCAAGGACAGGGCCTCAACTATGGCTACACCTTC. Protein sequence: CASSQGQGLNYGYTF.

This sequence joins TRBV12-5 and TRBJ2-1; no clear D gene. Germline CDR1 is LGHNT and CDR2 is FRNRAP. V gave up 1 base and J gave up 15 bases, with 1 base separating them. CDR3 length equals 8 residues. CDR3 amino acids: CASGLGFF. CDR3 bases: TGTGCTAGTGGTTTGGGGTTCTTC.